Below are 15 T cell receptor beta chains sequenced from a single sample in a study of tissue T cells after allogeneic stem cell transplantation. Sequenced by immunoSEQ multiplex PCR; TCRdb stores in-frame clones only, minus some. The table lists several thousand clones, just under 70% of them singletons. The sequenced sample was tissue from the rectum, obtained at autopsy. These receptors came from a woman aged 18 to 55 with breast cancer.

This clone was detected once. The V and J genes are TRBV5-4 and TRBJ2-3, with 11 bases identical to TRBD1. V shed 4 bases and J 4 bases; nucleotides not matched to a gene: 8. The CDR3 length is 16 residues. In germline, CDR1 is SGHNT, CDR2 YYREEE (reference sequence). The CDR3 here is CASSPGTGGQADTQYF. The CDR3 region has the DNA TGTGCCAGCAGCCCCGGGACAGGGGGTCAGGCAGATACGCAGTATTTT. The full variable domain, with the rest looked up from reference TRBV5-4 and TRBJ2-3, is ETGVTQSPTHLIKTRGQQVTLRCSSQSGHNTVSWYQQALGQGPQFIFQYYREEENGRGNFPPRFSGLQFPNYSSELNVNALELDDSALYLCASSPGTGGQADTQYFGPGTRLTVL.

A single count supports this clone. The chain combines TRBV10-3 with TRBJ2-5; 7 bases are a match to TRBD2. Germline loops: CDR1 ENHRY, CDR2 SYGVKD. V dropped 5 bases and J dropped 2; count of bases not matched to a gene: 17. This CDR3 has 18 amino acids. CDR3 nucleotides: TGTGCCATCAGTAGGTCGGCTACCCTCGGGGGGATTCAAGAGACCCAGTACTTC. It is translated as CAISRSATLGGIQETQYF.

J is TRBJ1-2 and V is TRBV7-2, with 7 bases aligning to TRBD1. CDR3 length: 14 amino acids. With 7 bases clipped from V and 4 bases from J, the junction kept 9 bases outside the gene matches. From germline, CDR1 is SGHTA and CDR2 FQGNSA. Here the CDR3 reads CASNQRGGGYGYTF. CDR3 nucleotide sequence: TGTGCCAGCAATCAGAGAGGGGGCGGCTATGGCTACACCTTC.

This clone is large (0.1 to 1%). The chain employs TRBV4-1 and TRBJ2-7; weak D call: TRBD1 (6 bases). The ends were cut back, 2 bases at V and 3 bases at J, with 8 bases in the middle. CDR1 is MGHRA, CDR2 YSYEKL, per germline. The CDR3 consists of 13 residues. In DNA, the CDR3 is TGCGCCAGCAGCCAAATACAGGGCTACGAGCAGTACTTC. It yields the protein CASSQIQGYEQYF.

This clone was detected a few times. V gene TRBV18 combines with J gene TRBJ2-7, with TRBD1 matching over 7 bases. Germline V gene sequence: CDR1 KGHSH, CDR2 LQKENI. This CDR3 is built from 14 residues. J lost 0 bases, V lost 4 bases, and 3 bases had no gene match. CDR3 sequence (DNA): TGTGCCAGCTCACTCTGGGACAGCTCCTACGAGCAGTACTTC. Amino acid sequence: CASSLWDSSYEQYF.

The chain has TRBV29-1 and TRBJ2-7; weak D call: TRBD2 (5 bases). V lost 5 bases and J lost 7, with 15 bases in between. Per germline, CDR1 SQVTM and CDR2 ANQGSEA. The CDR3 length is 12 residues. The CDR3 bases are TGCAGCGTTACCTCGGGCTCGGGGGAGCAGTACTTC. It is translated as CSVTSGSGEQYF.

The genes are TRBV7-6 and TRBJ2-2, with no clear D. The CDR3 contains 16 residues. Trimming removed 5 bases from V and 0 bases from J, with 13 bases in between. Germline V lookup: CDR1 SGHVS, CDR2 FNYEAQ. The CDR3 reads CASSPRPTTNTGELFF. CDR3 nucleotide sequence: TGTGCCAGCAGCCCTCGGCCGACAACGAACACCGGGGAGCTGTTTTTT.

The chain links TRBV28 to TRBJ1-6, with D uncertain. Germline assignment: CDR1 MDHEN and CDR2 SYDVKM. With 6 bases removed from V and 0 bases from J, the gap between germline ends came to 12 bases. This CDR3 has 16 amino acids. CDR3 sequence: CASRTQRSSYNSPLHF. In DNA, the CDR3 is TGTGCCAGCAGGACCCAGCGGAGCTCCTATAATTCACCCCTCCACTTT.

The V gene is TRBV9, the J gene TRBJ1-1; TRBD1 matches 9 bases. Germline V gives CDR1 SGDLS, CDR2 YYNGEE. CDR3 length equals 15 residues. The ends lost 4 bases at V and 4 bases at J; junction bases unmatched: 8. The CDR3, as DNA: TGTGCCAGCAGCACCCAGGGACAGGGCCTCACTGAAGCTTTCTTT. Translated, it gives CASSTQGQGLTEAFF.

This clone was recorded a few times. V is TRBV7-2 and J is TRBJ2-1; D gene ambiguous. V was pared by 5 bases and J by 7 bases, with 18 bases between. The CDR3 has 15 amino acids. Germline loops: CDR1 SGHTA, CDR2 FQGNSA. The DNA of the CDR3 is TGTGCCAGCAGCCTATGGGCAGGCCTGCGTAATGAGCAGTTCTTC. Its translation is CASSLWAGLRNEQFF.

This clone is categorized as medium-sized. This sample also contains other DNA sequences that code for the same CDR3. The chain has TRBV2 and TRBJ2-3, with 10 bases lining up with TRBD1. The CDR3 runs 15 residues. Germline trimming cut 4 bases from V and 3 bases from J; bases unmatched to any gene: 4. The germline V gene has CDR1 SNHLY and CDR2 FYNNEI. This CDR3 reads CASSGRTGGTDTQYF. As DNA, the CDR3 is TGTGCCAGCAGTGGTAGGACAGGGGGTACAGATACGCAGTATTTT.

The chain recombines TRBV14 with TRBJ1-1; D call uncertain. Trimming pared 7 bases from V and 5 bases from J, leaving 14 bases between. Germline CDR1 and CDR2: SGHDN and FVKESK. This CDR3 spans 13 amino acids. The CDR3 protein is CASNRGERTEAFF. The CDR3 coding sequence is TGTGCCAGCAATCGGGGAGAGAGGACTGAAGCTTTCTTT.

The rearrangement joins TRBV5-5 to TRBJ1-1; the match to TRBD1 covers 7 bases. The V segment lost 3 bases and the J segment 1 base; nucleotides outside the gene matches: 3. The CDR3 loop spans 14 amino acids. In germline, CDR1 is SGHKS, CDR2 YYEKEE (reference sequence). CDR3 in DNA: TGTGCCAGCAGCTCGACAGGGACGAACACTGAAGCTTTCTTT. It yields the protein CASSSTGTNTEAFF.

The V and J genes are TRBV28 and TRBJ2-2; TRBD2 matches at 14 bases. Trimming removed 6 bases from V and 3 bases from J; junction bases left unmatched: 3. The V gene's germline CDR1 is MDHEN and CDR2 SYDVKM. This CDR3 region has 16 residues. Here the CDR3 reads CASSRLAGGYTGELFF. The CDR3 bases are TGTGCCAGCAGCAGACTAGCGGGGGGGTACACCGGGGAGCTGTTTTTT.

The chain is built from TRBV27 and TRBJ2-1; a possible D gene is TRBD1 (5 bases). Germline V gene data show CDR1 as MNHEY and CDR2 as SMNVEV (reference sequence). The CDR3 is made up of 14 amino acids. The V gene lost 7 bases and the J gene lost 5 bases, with 15 bases spanning the gap. The CDR3 is CASMFQGRNNEQFF. The CDR3 coding sequence is TGTGCCAGCATGTTCCAGGGTAGGAACAATGAGCAGTTCTTC.